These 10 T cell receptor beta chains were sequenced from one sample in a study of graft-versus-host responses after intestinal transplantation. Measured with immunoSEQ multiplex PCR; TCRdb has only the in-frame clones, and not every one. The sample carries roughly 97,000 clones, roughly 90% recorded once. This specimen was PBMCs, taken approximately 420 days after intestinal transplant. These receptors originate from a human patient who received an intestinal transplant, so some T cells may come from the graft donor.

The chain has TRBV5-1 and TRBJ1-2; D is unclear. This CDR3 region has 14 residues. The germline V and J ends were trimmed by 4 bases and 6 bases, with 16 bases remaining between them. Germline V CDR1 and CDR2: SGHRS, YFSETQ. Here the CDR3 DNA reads TGCGCCAGCAGCGGGGTGGCAGAAGGCCATGGCTACACCTTC. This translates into CASSGVAEGHGYTF. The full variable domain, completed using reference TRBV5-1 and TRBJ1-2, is KAGVTQTPRYLIKTRGQQVTLSCSPISGHRSVSWYQQTPGQGLQFLFEYFSETQRNKGNFPGRFSGRQFSNSRSEMNVSTLELGDSALYLCASSGVAEGHGYTFGSGTRLTVV.

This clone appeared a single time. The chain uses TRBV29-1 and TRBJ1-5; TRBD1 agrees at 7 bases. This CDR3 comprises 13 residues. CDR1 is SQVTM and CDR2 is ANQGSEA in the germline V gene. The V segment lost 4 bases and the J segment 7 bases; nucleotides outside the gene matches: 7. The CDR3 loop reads CSVVGQEGQPQHF. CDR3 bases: TGCAGCGTTGTCGGACAGGAGGGCCAGCCCCAGCATTTT.

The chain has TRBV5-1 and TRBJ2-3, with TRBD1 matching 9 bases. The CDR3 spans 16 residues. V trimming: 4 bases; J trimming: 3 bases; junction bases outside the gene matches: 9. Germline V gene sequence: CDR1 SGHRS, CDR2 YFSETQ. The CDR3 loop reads CASSTGQGLGTDTQYF. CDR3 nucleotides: TGCGCCAGCAGCACCGGACAGGGGCTGGGGACAGATACGCAGTATTTT.

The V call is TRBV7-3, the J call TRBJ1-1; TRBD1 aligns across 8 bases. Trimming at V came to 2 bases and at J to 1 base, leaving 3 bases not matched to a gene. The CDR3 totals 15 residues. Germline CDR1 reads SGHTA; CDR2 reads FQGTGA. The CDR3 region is CASSLLGQGNTEAFF. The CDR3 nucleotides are TGTGCCAGCAGCTTACTCGGACAGGGGAACACTGAAGCTTTCTTT.

CDR3 amino acids: CASSYSGFAYEQYF. The CDR3 DNA sequence: TGTGCCAGCAGTTACTCCGGGTTCGCCTACGAGCAGTACTTC. The J gene is TRBJ2-7, the V gene TRBV6-5; D ambiguous. CDR1 and CDR2 (germline): MNHEY, SVGAGI. The CDR3 contains 14 residues. V gave up 0 bases and J gave up 2 bases, with 8 bases separating them.

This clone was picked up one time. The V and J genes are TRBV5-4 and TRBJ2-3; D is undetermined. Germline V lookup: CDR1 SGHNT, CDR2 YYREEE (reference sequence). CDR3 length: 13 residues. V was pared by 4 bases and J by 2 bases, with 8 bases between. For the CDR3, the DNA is TGTGCCAGCAGCCAAAACCCCACAGATACGCAGTATTTT. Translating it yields CASSQNPTDTQYF.

CDR3 DNA sequence: TGTGCCACCAGCAGAGATTTCACAGCCGGGGAGCTGTTTTTT. Encoded protein: CATSRDFTAGELFF. J is TRBJ2-2 and V is TRBV15; D is ambiguous. This CDR3 region has 14 residues. Germline V gene lookup returns CDR1 LNHNV and CDR2 YYDKDF (reference sequence). V dropped 0 bases and J dropped 6 bases, with 8 bases sitting between them. Full variable domain (remainder filled in from reference TRBV15 and TRBJ2-2): DAMVIQNPRYQVTQFGKPVTLSCSQTLNHNVMYWYQQKSSQAPKLLFHYYDKDFNNEADTPDNFQSRRPNTSFCFLDIRSPGLGDTAMYLCATSRDFTAGELFFGEGSRLTVL.

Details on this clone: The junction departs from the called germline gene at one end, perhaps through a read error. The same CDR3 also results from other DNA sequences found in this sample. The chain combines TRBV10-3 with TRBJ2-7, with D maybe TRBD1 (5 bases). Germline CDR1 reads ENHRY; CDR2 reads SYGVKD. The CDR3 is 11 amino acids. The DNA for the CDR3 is TGTGCCATACAGGAAACCTACGAGCAGTACTTT. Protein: CAIQETYEQYF.

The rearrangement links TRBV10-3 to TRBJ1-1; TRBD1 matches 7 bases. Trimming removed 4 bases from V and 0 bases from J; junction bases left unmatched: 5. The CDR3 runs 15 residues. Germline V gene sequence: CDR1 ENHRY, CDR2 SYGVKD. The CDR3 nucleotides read TGTGCCATCAGTGTTAGGGGGCTCATGAACACTGAAGCTTTCTTT. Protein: CAISVRGLMNTEAFF.

The chain's CDR3 is CASSEGTVNTEAFF. The CDR3 DNA follows: TGTGCCAGCAGCGAGGGGACGGTGAACACTGAAGCTTTCTTT. V gene TRBV7-6 combines with J gene TRBJ1-1; perhaps TRBD1 as D (5 bases). CDR3 length: 14 amino acids. V was pared by 5 bases and J by 0 bases, with 10 bases between. Germline V gives CDR1 SGHVS, CDR2 FNYEAQ.